This T cell receptor (beta chain) is drawn from a study of shared clonotypes between healthy human individuals (dated by TCRdb to 2020 to 2022). Describing the broader study: A couple of women and three men aged 18 to 49 years were included in the cohort. To increase sequencing depth and limit assay-specific biases, TCR repertoire library preparation and sequencing were carried out by different laboratories using diverse techniques. Per donor, three plates each were used for CD4 naive and CD4 memory, two for CD8 naive, and one for CD8 memory. The study deeply sequenced blood TCR repertoires of several healthy adults to estimate repertoire size and the extent of clonotype sharing between individuals. Between about 0.94 and 10 billion PBMCs per donor were obtained by leukapheresis.

With respect to this clone: Its antigen remains unidentified. No qualities accompany the bases; no much larger clone lies one base away.

CDR1 and CDR2, per the germline V gene, are SGHTA and FQGNSA. The CDR3 runs 14 residues from the cysteine to the phenylalanine. The read is trimmed to its CDR3 DNA, 42 bases read in frame from base 1. For this chain, trimming is 5 bases at the V end and 2 bases at the J end, and the number of junction bases without a gene match is 5. Using the deep immunoSEQ assay, TCR CDR3 regions were amplified from genomic DNA by multiplex PCR. Extracted genomic DNA from each cell subset was spread evenly across all wells of several immunoSEQ 96-well plates, with each plate serving as a replicate. Each replicate PCR for sorted subsets received around 210 ng genomic DNA, equal to roughly 30,000 T cell genomes. Purified libraries were quantified with a Qubit 3.0 fluorometer, sized on a Bioanalyzer 2100, and re-quantified with the KAPA Library Quantification kit. A separate single-read 150-cycle Illumina NextSeq 550 flow cell was used to sequence each immunoSEQ 96-well plate. The source study handled its data this way. Because the immunoSEQ output included only junctional sequences and no quality scores, the filtering could not be the same as the filtering used for full-length reads. To assign V/J genes and CDR3, sequences were annotated using PyIR, a Python wrapper for IgBLAST v1.9, with IMGT germline references. Reads were filtered out if the reads had weak V/J assignments (E-value above 1e-6), no CDR3, stop codons, out-of-frame junctions, or ambiguous translated residues. V3J clonotypes were defined by identical inferred V gene, J gene, and CDR3 amino acid sequence. Percentage overlap between repertoires was calculated by dividing the number of shared unique clonotypes by the size of the smaller repertoire. Three approaches were used to assess repertoire richness: RTK rarefaction, the Chao1 estimator, and Recon v2.1 estimates of unobserved clonotypes. Generation probabilities for all TCRbeta clonotypes obtained by the gDNA method from a handful of donors were computed using OLGA. This is the immuneACCESS table as TCRdb keeps it, with only in-frame sequences that have V and J called. A part of the clones is gone; compared with another copy, unresolved V genes explain less than half, and the rest is unexplained. V, J and clone size are taken as reported in that table, and D and trimming were inferred from the DNA itself. The sample records about 1.5 million clones, approximately 98% of which are singletons. Jointly, the top ten make up approximately 0.45% of the sample.

Results the study describes overall, beyond this receptor: Higher generation probabilities were observed for clonotypes shared by all four sorted-subset donors than for non-shared clonotypes. Across a few donors, around 5% of naive CD4, roughly 3.5% of naive CD8, approximately 2.5% of memory CD4, and approximately 0.42% of memory CD8 clonotypes were shared. Even with the large sequencing depth, rarefaction of the sorted-subset datasets indicated that sequencing was incomplete. Sampling was limited to blood, and TCR repertoires in tissue likely differ from TCR repertoires in blood. Pairwise subsampling indicated that sequencing depth was expected to affect the degree of clonotype sharing among donors. Naive subsets generally had larger estimated clonotype richness than memory subsets did. The small number of donors limited the genetic and exposure-history diversity represented.

Healthy HIV-negative adults with no recently reported acute infections or vaccinations were included as donors. Only Caucasian adults living in Nashville, Tennessee, USA were represented among the donors. CD4+ T cells were enriched through magnetic negative selection, after which naive cells were positively selected on CD45RA and the remaining negative fraction served as the memory subset. Blood was obtained by leukapheresis, after which PBMCs were separated by Ficoll-Histopaque density gradient centrifugation and cryopreserved in liquid nitrogen vapor phase. Analytical flow cytometry was used to check the purity and quantity of each magnetically sorted T cell population. Each sorted fraction had its genomic DNA isolated and then quantified by UV absorbance on a Nanodrop 2000c.

This TCR came from a man aged 25-40 years in good health. The rearranged segments are TRBV7-2 and TRBJ1-1; TRBD1 fits 7 bases in the junction. What was sequenced was naive CD4+ T cells sorted from blood. The sample's cell subset or site label, decoded: CD45RA+ positively selected. The CDR3 region: CASSTYRGNTEAFF. At the DNA level, the sequence is TGTGCCAGCAGCACATACAGGGGTAACACTGAAGCTTTCTTT.